This record covers a single T cell receptor (beta chain). This clone was observed a handful of times. Its antigen remains unidentified. Per-base qualities were not stored, and no clone one base away is much larger. The sample belongs to a study of cytomegalovirus exposure and HLA in healthy donors (dated by TCRdb to the late 2010s). Regarding the research as a whole: An earlier analysis of some 620 of the donors reported under 300 Gb of sequence data and around 100 million unique TCR beta sequences obtained from approximately 180 million T cells. The study was designed to test whether signatures of past pathogen exposure could be identified by cataloging public T cell receptors. A later analysis re-analyzed previously published TCR beta repertoires from roughly 600 donors and added high-resolution HLA genotyping to study TCR occurrence patterns. Donor age, sex, ethnicity and CMV serostatus were compiled alongside the repertoire data. In a later genetic analysis, genome-wide SNP genotypes for about three fifths of the roughly 670 donors were used, and that subset was treated as a discovery cohort. An early release that covered several hundred HLA-typed donors contained 250 to 350 gigabases of sequencing data and tens of millions of unique TCR sequences. HLA typing included class I and class II loci at four-digit resolution. Among the approximately 400 genotyped donors, around 81% belonged to the genetic ancestry cluster associated with self-reported Caucasian donors. Roughly five DR-DQ haplotypes were handled as single units for association and clustering because linkage in the cohort was strong. A separate validation cohort of 90 to 150 different subjects was used in addition to the roughly 620-subject first cohort. In an earlier analysis of around 540 of the donors, high-throughput TCR beta sequencing was used to judge whether each TCR beta V gene segment behaved as functional or pseudogenic. On average, around 240,000 unique TCR beta nucleotide sequences were sequenced per donor among a few hundred genotyped donors of the cohort, with about 17% of those sequences being non-productive. The study profiled the T cell repertoires of approximately 700 subjects by immunosequencing and related them to cytomegalovirus serostatus. Typing coverage differed by locus: A, B, C, DRB1 and DQB1 were typed in roughly 620-630 donors, DQA1 in about 500, DPA1 in some 600, and DPB1 in about 450. To predict cytomegalovirus infection status, the study brought together high-throughput TCR immunosequencing, statistical association of individual TCRs with disease status, and machine learning. The later analysis used no new phenotypic data to find candidate immune exposures, relying instead on TCR beta sequences and their occurrence across donors. Every discovery cohort repertoire had been produced on one sequencing platform. Results and caveats for the whole study, not just this receptor: When HLA alleles, especially DR and DQ, strongly co-occurred, TCR associations were difficult to assign to individual alleles. In a later analysis, about 17,000 TCR beta sequences were associated with specific HLA alleles at a false discovery rate of 0.05. Broadly in line with IMGT annotations, most TCR beta V segments showed up in productive rearrangements about 87% or about 30% of the time in an earlier analysis of some 590 of the donors. A later analysis found that TCR association rates varied across HLA loci, with DRB1 alleles showing the most associated TCRs and HLA-C alleles the fewest. The study gave a list of 150 to 200 TCR beta chains associated with cytomegalovirus. Compared with the roughly 670-donor mean, donors in an Asian-associated ancestry cluster had fewer N-insertions in productive TCRs, according to a later genetic analysis. A cluster of highly shared sequence variants was judged likely to be a technical artifact of the sequencing pipeline. In this cohort, only TCR beta chains were sequenced, and detectable features were limited by the absence of alpha or paired-chain data. In vitro tests confirmed that a few of the cytomegalovirus-associated TCR beta chains recognize cytomegalovirus antigens. Correlated functional status among segregating V segments might reflect linkage disequilibrium, but an unknown experimental factor could not be ruled out. Cytomegalovirus status was reported to be diagnosed by the classifier with high specificity and sensitivity in both the original and validation cohorts. According to a later analysis, parvovirus B19, influenza, CMV and Epstein-Barr virus appeared linked to several top co-occurrence clusters. It was suggested by the authors that the approach could potentially be generalized to other disease states and immunological phenotypes. Roughly uniform sequencing depth across donors was assumed in presence/absence analyses, although this assumption may not hold. A later analysis found that HLA-associated TCR beta chains were more clonally expanded and had lower generation probabilities than equally common non-associated chains. In a later genetic analysis, a missense DCLRE1C variant was associated with V-gene and J-gene trimming of TCR beta chains, and the association was replicated in an independent cohort. Some IMGT-functional V segments, including TRBV6-2 and TRBV6-3, could not be told apart with the 87-base-pair reads, so those segments were excluded. Most TCR sequences were observed very rarely across donors, whereas some public TCRs were present in many individuals. Because counts were too low, seventeen rarely observed V segments, including chromosome 9 orphons, were excluded from the earlier analysis of 587 of the donors. Because HLA typing was missing for some donors at each locus, association tests included only the typed subset. According to a later analysis, most CMV-associated TCR beta chains appeared to be HLA-restricted, and the HLA associations seemed to be driven largely by CMV exposure. Immune exposure information for the cohort was limited to CMV serostatus. A further reported finding was that TCR beta sequences accurately predicted the HLA-A and HLA-B alleles for most subjects in the first cohort.

The cohort was made up of 500 to 800 healthy bone marrow donors. At the time of sampling, all cohort members were nominally healthy, though unrecorded immune exposures were likely present. The donor tested CMV seropositive and was one of the 289 seropositive cohort members. Every donor gave a peripheral blood sample, and the peripheral blood mononuclear cells from that sample were used for TCR beta sequencing. The Qiagen DNeasy Blood Extraction Kit was used to extract genomic DNA from the blood cell samples. The CDR3 holds 16 amino acids from the cysteine to the phenylalanine. Only the CDR3 region is kept as DNA, spanning 48 bases read in frame from base 1. From V the trimming removes 2 bases and from J it removes 4 bases, while the gene matches leave 9 bases of the junction unaccounted for. The germline V gene supplies CDR1 SGHTA and CDR2 FQGNSA. Library prep was done by the immunoSEQ multiplex PCR assay. A mixture of 60 forward primers for TCR Vbeta segments and 13 reverse primers for TCR Jbeta segments was used in the multiplex PCR. Amplification of the CDR3 region of rearranged TCR beta genes was performed with a multiplex PCR assay on genomic DNA. The amplified TCR beta libraries were sequenced on the Illumina HiSeq System as 87-base-pair reads. Processing in the source paper ran as follows. In a later analysis, some 80 million unique TCR beta chains were counted across the roughly 670 repertoires, and about 10 million of these chains were shared by at least two donors. Raw reads were error-corrected and collapsed into unique sequences by a nearest-neighbor algorithm in which closely related sequences were merged to remove PCR and sequencing errors. To assign V, D and J gene segments, CDR3 sequences were aligned to IMGT reference sequences. For a sequence to be retained, at least a six-nucleotide match to both a V gene segment and a J gene segment was required. Rearrangements were called productive when the CDR3 lacked stop codons and stayed in frame with V and J; all others were non-productive. Following IMGT convention, CDR3 was defined as the stretch from the second conserved V-encoded cysteine up to the conserved J-encoded phenylalanine. The earlier analysis of about 620 of the donors excluded sequences that lacked an unambiguous match to a single V gene segment. An earlier analysis of about 590 of the donors classified V segments as functional when productive rearrangements were above 56.7% and as segregating when the standard deviation between donors was above 5%. To diagnose cytomegalovirus status from the catalog of TCR beta chain sequences, a statistical classification framework was built. A later analysis assigned V and J genes by comparing TCR nucleotide sequences with IMGT/GENE-DB human TR gene sequences. A later analysis assigned CDR3 sequences and most-parsimonious VDJ recombination scenarios with the TCRdist pipeline. In a later analysis, each TCR beta chain was defined by its CDR3 amino acid sequence together with its V-gene family, and reads without a unique V-gene family were excluded. A later analysis removed over 500 highly shared, low-generation-probability nucleotide sequences to deal with suspected cross-contamination and a sequencing artifact. For each public chain, a later analysis derived a clonal expansion index from normalized ranks of inferred template counts within each repertoire. A later analysis computed generation probabilities with a VDJ recombination model fitted to out-of-frame rearrangements, and checked the results against IGoR. In a later analysis, TCR-TCR, TCR-HLA and TCR-CMV co-occurrence was scored with hypergeometric tests, and a repertoire-size bias correction was applied to TCR pairs. In a later analysis, false discovery rates were estimated by permuting HLA or CMV assignments 20 times. In a later analysis, co-occurring TCRs were grouped using DBSCAN, and TCRdist sequence similarity was added for clustering within HLA-allele-positive subsets. Co-occurrence clustering excluded repertoires with fewer than 30,000 or more than 120,000 public chains, plus five with anomalous nucleotide sharing. TCRdb took this table from immuneACCESS and kept in-frame rearrangements with V and J called. Such tables lack part of the clones; where checked against another copy, unresolved V genes explain under half of the gap, and the rest is unexplained. V and J calls and clone size are given by that table; D and trimming were obtained from the DNA. The sample contains more than 70,000 clones, 76% of them found a single time. Approximately 5.1% of the sample is taken by the ten largest.

The receptor was isolated from a man aged 25 to 45 in good health and CMV-seropositive. What was sequenced was PBMCs. The chain links TRBV7-2 with TRBJ1-1; 8 of the junction bases match TRBD1. The CDR3 region reads CASSLSYDRGGTEAFF. The nucleotide sequence is given as TGTGCCAGCAGCTTATCCTATGACAGGGGCGGCACTGAAGCTTTCTTT.